This T cell receptor (beta chain) originates from a study of B cell selection in AIRE deficiency. General observations from the study: Healthy Tconv contained 36.6% of shared healthy Treg sequences; only TCRbeta sequenced.

Trimming removed 0 bases from V and 1 base from J, with 13 bases in between. The CDR3 extends over 16 amino acids. The germline CDR1 and CDR2 sequences are SGHRS and YFSETQ. The repertoire was sequenced with immunoSEQ multiplex PCR; TCRdb's copy has only in-frame clones and lacks some. The sample lists under 30,000 clones, over 95% occurring once. Conventional CD4 T cells were sorted as CD4+CD127+ cells. Comment on this clone: The antigen remains unidentified.

This chain connects TRBV5-1 to TRBJ1-2; D is unclear. Sample: CD4+CD127+ conventional T cells sorted from PBMCs. The clonotype comes from a human donor in good health. CDR3 coding DNA: TGCGCCAGCAGCTTGGCCGCGAACAGCGATAACTATGGCTACACCTTC. Its translation is CASSLAANSDNYGYTF. Full variable domain (remainder filled in from reference TRBV5-1 and TRBJ1-2): KAGVTQTPRYLIKTRGQQVTLSCSPISGHRSVSWYQQTPGQGLQFLFEYFSETQRNKGNFPGRFSGRQFSNSRSEMNVSTLELGDSALYLCASSLAANSDNYGYTFGSGTRLTVV.